This section outlines one TCR beta chain sequence together with its context. Ten or more counts support this clonotype. No cognate antigen has been identified for it. Per-base qualities were not stored, and no clone one base away is much larger. The CDR3 sequence holds 14 residues, the cysteine and phenylalanine included. The read is trimmed to its CDR3 DNA, 42 bases read in frame from base 1. V and J are truncated by 4 bases and 5 bases respectively, leaving an intervening sequence of 12 bases. Per the germline V gene, SGHDT is the CDR1 and YYEEEE is the CDR2. Reading the label with the study, this specimen's time point is: longitudinal time-point 2. Libraries from unsorted PBMCs were made from 2 million PBMCs kept in RNAlater at -80 degrees C until RNA extraction. Peripheral blood was subjected to Ficoll-Hypaque density gradient centrifugation to isolate PBMCs, which were then cryopreserved in liquid nitrogen.

The data stem from a study of neurological immune-mediated disorders (dated by TCRdb to between 2018 and 2021). Some background on the complete study: Using UMI-based sequencing, the study compared peripheral blood TCR-beta repertoires from patients with HTLV-I-associated myelopathy (HAM/TSP), patients with multiple sclerosis, and healthy controls. The cohort was made up of approximately 69 subjects, consisting of about 15 HAM/TSP patients, roughly 35 multiple sclerosis patients and some 20 healthy controls. The 90 to 110 TCR-beta libraries included longitudinal samples, technical triplicates and paired sorted CD4+ and CD8+ T-cell subsets alongside PBMC samples. Longitudinal HAM/TSP and healthy donors had 3 time-points each (about 3-45 month intervals). What the work shows at the level of the full study, not this receptor alone: TCR clonal expansion was greatest in HAM/TSP patients and smallest in MS patients, who ranked below even healthy controls. No identical CDR3 amino acid sequences were found to be shared among expanded clones across subjects, suggesting that TCR-beta repertoires were private in all groups.

cDNA was synthesized by template-switch 5'RACE using a primer carrying a 10-nucleotide random unique molecular identifier by which each TCR transcript was tagged. Each sequencing run produced over 200 million TCR-beta sequences covering 15-18 subjects. The RNeasy kit was used to extract total RNA. Using the KAPA Real-time Library Amplification kit, TCR-beta VDJ regions were amplified with primers for the TCR constant region and the 5'RACE anchor. Sample indexes and Illumina adaptors were added in a first PCR, and a second PCR then increased library yield. After purification with Ampure beads, the TCR product of roughly 650 bp was size-selected on a 2% E-gel SizeSelection system. Before pooling, libraries had their quality checked on a Bioanalyzer, their concentration measured with Qubit, and their quantity determined with the Kapa Library Quantification kit. An Illumina HiSeq 2500 sequenced the libraries paired-end 2 x 150 bp. To increase sequence diversity, roughly 25-31% phiX was spiked into each library pool. The paper's processing steps were these. Quality-filtered reads were processed with the UMI-based MiGEC pipeline, which removed over 75% of raw TCR sequences during error correction. VDJ genes were aligned to IMGT germline references, and clonotypes were defined by unique CDR3 amino acid sequence plus V-J genes. Clonal expansion, Shannon diversity and CDR3 relatedness were evaluated with VDJtools (CalcPairwiseDistances, ClusterSamples), while phylogenetic trees were built in CLCbio workbench. Clones with at least 8 unique UMIs were defined as expanded, with this threshold being based on coefficient-of-variation modelling across technical triplicates. TCRdb cleaned the public reads at Q25 with fastp, built clones with MiXCR and kept in-frame beta chains. Identical CDR3 protein sequences are pooled into one entry, listed with their most common genes and DNA. These V and J calls originate from TCRdb's pipeline instead of the authors' own analysis. The sample table shows some 100,000 distinct CDR3 sequences, and less than 15% are seen once. Approximately 4.5% of the sample is held by the ten biggest clonotypes.

The sample taken for sequencing was PBMCs. Recombination joined TRBV5-6 with TRBJ2-2; too little of a D gene remains to name it. This TCR came from a female donor with HTLV-1-associated myelopathy (HAM/TSP). CDR3 reads: CASSPWNPTGELFF. The nucleotides are TGTGCCAGCAGCCCCTGGAATCCTACCGGGGAGCTGTTTTTT.